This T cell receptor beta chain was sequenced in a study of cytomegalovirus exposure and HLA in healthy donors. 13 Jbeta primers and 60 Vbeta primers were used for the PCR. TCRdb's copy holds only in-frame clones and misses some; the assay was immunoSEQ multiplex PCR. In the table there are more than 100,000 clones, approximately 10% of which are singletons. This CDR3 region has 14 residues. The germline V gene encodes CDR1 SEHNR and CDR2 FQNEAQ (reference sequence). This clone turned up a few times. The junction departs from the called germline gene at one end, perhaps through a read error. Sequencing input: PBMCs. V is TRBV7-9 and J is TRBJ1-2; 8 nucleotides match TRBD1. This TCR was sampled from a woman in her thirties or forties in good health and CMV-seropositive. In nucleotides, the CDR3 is TGTGCCAGCAGCCAATTACAGGGGGTCGATGGCCACACCTTC. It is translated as CASSQLQGVDGHTF. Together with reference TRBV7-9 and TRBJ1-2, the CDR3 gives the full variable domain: DTGVSQNPRHKITKRGQNVTFRCDPISEHNRLYWYRQTLGQGPEFLTYFQNEAQLEKSRLLSDRFSAERPKGSFSTLEIQRTEQGDSAMYLCASSQLQGVDGHTFGSGTRLTVV.